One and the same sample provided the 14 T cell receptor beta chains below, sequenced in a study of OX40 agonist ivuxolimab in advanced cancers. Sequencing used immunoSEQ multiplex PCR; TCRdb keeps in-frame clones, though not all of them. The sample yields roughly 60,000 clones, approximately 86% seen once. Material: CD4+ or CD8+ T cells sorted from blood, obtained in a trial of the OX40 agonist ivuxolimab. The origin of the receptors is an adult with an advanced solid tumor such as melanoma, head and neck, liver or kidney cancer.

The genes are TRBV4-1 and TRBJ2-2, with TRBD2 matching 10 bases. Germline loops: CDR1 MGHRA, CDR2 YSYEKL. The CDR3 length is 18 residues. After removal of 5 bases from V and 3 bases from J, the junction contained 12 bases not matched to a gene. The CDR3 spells CASSFPRAGGPDTGELFF. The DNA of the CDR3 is TGCGCCAGCAGCTTTCCCCGAGCGGGAGGGCCCGACACCGGGGAGCTGTTTTTT.

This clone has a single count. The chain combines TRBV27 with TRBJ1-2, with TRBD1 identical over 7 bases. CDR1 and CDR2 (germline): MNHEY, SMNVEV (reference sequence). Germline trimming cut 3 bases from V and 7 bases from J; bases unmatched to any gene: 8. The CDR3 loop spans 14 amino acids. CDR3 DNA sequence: TGTGCCAGCAGTTTTCGACAGGGTTCTTCTGGCTACACCTTC. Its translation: CASSFRQGSSGYTF.

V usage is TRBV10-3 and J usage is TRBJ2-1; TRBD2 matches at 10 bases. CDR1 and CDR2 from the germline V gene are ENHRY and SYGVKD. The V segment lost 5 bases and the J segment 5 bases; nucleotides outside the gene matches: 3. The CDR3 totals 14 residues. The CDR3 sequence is CAISTSGRDNEQFF. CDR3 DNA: TGTGCCATCAGTACCAGCGGGAGGGACAATGAGCAGTTCTTC.

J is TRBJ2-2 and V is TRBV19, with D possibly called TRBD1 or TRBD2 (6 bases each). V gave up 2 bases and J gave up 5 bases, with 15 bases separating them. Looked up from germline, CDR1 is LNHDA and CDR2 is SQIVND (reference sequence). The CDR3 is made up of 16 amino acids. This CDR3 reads CASSINSGEVTGELFF. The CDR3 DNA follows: TGTGCCAGTAGTATAAATTCAGGGGAGGTAACCGGGGAGCTGTTTTTT.

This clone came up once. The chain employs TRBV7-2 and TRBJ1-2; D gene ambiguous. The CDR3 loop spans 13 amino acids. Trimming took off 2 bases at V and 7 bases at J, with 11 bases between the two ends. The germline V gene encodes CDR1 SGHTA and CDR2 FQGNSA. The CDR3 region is CASSLWGSGGYTF. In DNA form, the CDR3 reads TGTGCCAGCAGCTTATGGGGTTCGGGTGGCTACACCTTC.

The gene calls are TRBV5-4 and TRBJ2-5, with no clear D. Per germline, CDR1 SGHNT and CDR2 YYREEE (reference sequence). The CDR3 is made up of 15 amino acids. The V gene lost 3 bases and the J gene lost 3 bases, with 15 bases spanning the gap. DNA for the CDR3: TGTGCCAGCAGCTCCCCTGGGTTGAAGAAAGAGACCCAGTACTTC. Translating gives CASSSPGLKKETQYF.

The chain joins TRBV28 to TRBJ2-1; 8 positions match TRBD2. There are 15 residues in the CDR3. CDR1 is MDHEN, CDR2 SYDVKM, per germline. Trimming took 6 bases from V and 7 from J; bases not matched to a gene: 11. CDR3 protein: CASSPPSAGVNEQFF. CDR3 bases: TGTGCCAGCAGCCCCCCTTCAGCGGGAGTTAATGAGCAGTTCTTC.

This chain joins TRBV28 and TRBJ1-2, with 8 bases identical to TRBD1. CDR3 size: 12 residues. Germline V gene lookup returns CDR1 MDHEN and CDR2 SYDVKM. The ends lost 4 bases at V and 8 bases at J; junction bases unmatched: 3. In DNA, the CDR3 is TGTGCCAGCAGTTCCGGGACAGGAGGCTACACCTTC. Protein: CASSSGTGGYTF.

The CDR3 DNA reads TGTGCCAGCAGGCGTATGGCCGGGGAGCTGTTTTTT. It specifies CASRRMAGELFF. The chain links TRBV28 to TRBJ2-2; the D is unclear. V dropped 6 bases and J dropped 6 bases, with 8 bases sitting between them. The CDR3 sequence is 12 residues long. CDR1 is MDHEN, CDR2 SYDVKM, per germline.

CDR3 coding DNA: TGTGCCATCGGAGGACAGAAGAACACTGAAGCTTTCTTT. It yields the protein CAIGGQKNTEAFF. The genes are TRBV10-3 and TRBJ1-1; possibly TRBD1 for D (6 bases). Trimming removed 8 bases from V and 1 base from J, with 11 bases in between. Germline V CDR1 and CDR2: ENHRY, SYGVKD. This CDR3 comprises 13 residues.

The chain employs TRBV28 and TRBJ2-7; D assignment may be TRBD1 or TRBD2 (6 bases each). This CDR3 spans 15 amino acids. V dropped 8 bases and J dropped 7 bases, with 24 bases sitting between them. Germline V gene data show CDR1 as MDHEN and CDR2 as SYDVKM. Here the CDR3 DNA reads TGTGCCAGCCCCGCCCCGGGGGCCCAATGGGAGGAGCAGTACTTC. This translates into CASPAPGAQWEEQYF.

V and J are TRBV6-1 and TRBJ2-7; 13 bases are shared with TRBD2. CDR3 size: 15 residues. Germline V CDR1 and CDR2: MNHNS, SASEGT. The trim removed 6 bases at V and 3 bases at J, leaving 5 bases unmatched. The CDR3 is CASRRTSGGLYEQYF. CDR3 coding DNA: TGTGCCAGCAGGAGGACTAGCGGGGGTCTCTACGAGCAGTACTTC.

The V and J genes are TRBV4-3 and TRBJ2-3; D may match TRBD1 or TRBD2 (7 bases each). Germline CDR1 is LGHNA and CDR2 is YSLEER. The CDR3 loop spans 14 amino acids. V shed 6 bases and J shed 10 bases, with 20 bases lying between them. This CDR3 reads CASSQGEGLTAQYF. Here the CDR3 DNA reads TGCGCCAGCAGTCAGGGGGAGGGATTGACGGCGCAGTATTTT.

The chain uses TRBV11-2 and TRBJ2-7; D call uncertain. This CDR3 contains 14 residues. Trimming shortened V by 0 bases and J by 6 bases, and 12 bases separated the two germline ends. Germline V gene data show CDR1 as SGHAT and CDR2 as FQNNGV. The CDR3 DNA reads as TGTGCCAGCAGCTTAGATACGAGCCTACGCGAGCAGTACTTC. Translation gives CASSLDTSLREQYF.